The rows below give T cell receptor beta chains drawn from one sample of a study of cytomegalovirus exposure and HLA in healthy donors. Sequencing was performed with immunoSEQ multiplex PCR; in TCRdb, only in-frame clones are kept and a portion is missing. Of about 130,000 clones listed, over 75% were seen once; the top ten hold roughly 1.7%. Sequenced material: PBMCs. The receptors were gathered from a boy between 5 and 17 years old in good health and CMV-seronegative. CDR3s include the opening cysteine and the closing phenylalanine or tryptophan. Fields, in order: V gene, J gene, CDR3 length, clone size, D gene, CDR3 protein, CDR3 DNA. A D gene is named only where the DNA matches it firmly. Size values are once, few and many counts, or a class for expanded clones, and some rows have none.

TRBV7-2	TRBJ1-4	17	NA	TRBD1	CASSLGRRGRSNEKLFF	TGTGCCAGCAGCTTAGGTCGAAGGGGGCGCAGTAATGAAAAACTGTTTTTT
TRBV7-9	TRBJ1-6	12	NA	NA	CASSLIDSPLHF	TGTGCCAGCAGCTTAATCGATTCACCCCTCCACTTT
TRBV19	TRBJ2-2	15	NA	TRBD2	CASSWEGLSTGELFF	TGTGCCAGTAGCTGGGAGGGTCTAAGTACCGGGGAGCTGTTTTTT
TRBV29-1	TRBJ1-2	11	NA	NA	CSVWSGYGYTF	TGCAGCGTTTGGTCAGGATATGGCTACACCTTC
TRBV7-9	TRBJ2-5	14	NA	NA	CASSLAGATETQYF	TGTGCCAGCAGCTTAGCGGGGGCGACGGAGACCCAGTACTTC
TRBV6-1	TRBJ1-2	13	NA	NA	CASLVAPNYGYTF	TGTGCCAGTCTAGTGGCCCCTAACTATGGCTACACCTTC
TRBV20-1	TRBJ2-7	11	NA	NA	CSAKDSYEQYF	TGCAGTGCCAAGGACAGTTACGAGCAGTACTTC
TRBV4-3	TRBJ2-1	13	NA	TRBD2	CASSRAGVDEQFF	TGCGCCAGCAGCCGAGCGGGAGTGGATGAGCAGTTCTTC
TRBV7-8	TRBJ2-7	15	NA	TRBD1	CASSLVGQGTYEQYF	TGTGCCAGCAGCTTAGTGGGACAGGGGACCTACGAGCAGTACTTC
TRBV29-1	TRBJ1-5	13	NA	TRBD1	CSVGDRADQPQHF	TGCAGCGTTGGGGACAGGGCGGATCAGCCCCAGCATTTT
TRBV18	TRBJ1-3	15	NA	NA	CASFTTGFSGNTIYF	TGTGCCAGCTTTACCACAGGTTTCTCTGGAAACACCATATATTTT
TRBV4-1	TRBJ1-5	15	NA	NA	CASSQVSQGNQPQHF	TGCGCCAGCAGCCAAGTTTCACAGGGCAATCAGCCCCAGCATTTT
TRBV2	TRBJ2-1	15	NA	TRBD2	CASGRLAGGKNEQFF	TGTGCCAGCGGGAGACTAGCGGGGGGCAAAAATGAGCAGTTCTTC
TRBV30	TRBJ2-7	16	NA	NA	CAWSDLGRETAPEQYF	TGTGCCTGGAGCGATCTGGGACGGGAGACCGCTCCCGAGCAGTACTTC
TRBV4-1	TRBJ1-2	14	NA	NA	CASSQERWLYGYTF	TGCGCCAGCAGCCAAGAGAGGTGGTTATATGGCTACACCTTC
TRBV30	TRBJ2-3	20	NA	TRBD2	CAWSGLPVLAGASVTDTQYF	TGTGCCTGGAGTGGGCTCCCTGTCCTAGCGGGAGCTTCCGTGACAGATACGCAGTATTTT
TRBV5-6	TRBJ2-4	16	NA	TRBD2	CASSFELAGAKNIQYF	TGTGCCAGCAGCTTTGAACTAGCGGGAGCCAAAAACATTCAGTACTTC
TRBV2	TRBJ2-3	13	NA	NA	CASIPDNTDTQYF	TGTGCCAGCATCCCGGACAACACAGATACGCAGTATTTT
TRBV11-2	TRBJ1-2	12	NA	NA	CASSPGNYGYTF	TGTGCCAGCAGCCCGGGGAACTATGGCTACACCTTC
TRBV19	TRBJ1-5	17	once	NA	CASSLLYRAGSNQPQHF	TGTGCCAGTAGTCTATTATACAGGGCTGGGAGCAATCAGCCCCAGCATTTT
TRBV4-3	TRBJ2-5	14	NA	TRBD2	CASSRGLAEETQYF	TGCGCCAGCAGCCGCGGGCTAGCGGAAGAGACCCAGTACTTC
TRBV27	TRBJ1-5	15	once	NA	CASSSLGYSNQPQHF	TGTGCCAGCTCTTCCTTGGGCTATAGCAATCAGCCCCAGCATTTT
TRBV6-5	TRBJ2-2	12	NA	NA	CASQTIAGELFF	TGTGCCAGCCAGACTATTGCCGGGGAGCTGTTTTTT
TRBV29-1	TRBJ2-1	12	NA	NA	CSVAVVHNEQFF	TGCAGCGTTGCAGTGGTTCACAATGAGCAGTTCTTC
TRBV19	TRBJ2-1	13	NA	NA	CASIGRGYNEQFF	TGTGCCAGTATCGGGCGGGGCTACAATGAGCAGTTCTTC
TRBV9	TRBJ1-2	16	NA	TRBD1	CASSLTGDNSVGGYTF	TGTGCCAGCAGCCTAACAGGGGATAATAGCGTAGGGGGCTACACCTTC
TRBV27	TRBJ2-7	14	NA	NA	CASREGQQGGEQYF	TGTGCCAGCAGGGAGGGACAGCAGGGGGGTGAGCAGTACTTC
TRBV9	TRBJ2-7	15	NA	TRBD2	CASSVGGTSSYEQYF	TGTGCCAGCAGCGTAGGGGGGACTAGCAGCTACGAGCAGTACTTC
TRBV13	TRBJ1-1	14	NA	TRBD1	CASSGQGKDTEAFF	TGTGCCAGCAGCGGACAGGGTAAGGACACTGAAGCTTTCTTT
TRBV5-6	TRBJ2-1	15	few	TRBD2	CASSLAGGRANEQFF	TGTGCCAGCAGCTTGGCCGGCGGGAGGGCCAATGAGCAGTTCTTC
TRBV2	TRBJ1-5	13	NA	NA	CASSRGLDQPQHF	TGTGCCAGCAGCAGGGGTTTGGATCAGCCCCAGCATTTT
TRBV6-1	TRBJ1-2	15	once	NA	CASSGRQDLNYGYTF	TGTGCCAGCAGTGGGAGACAGGACCTTAACTATGGCTACACCTTC